Below, one T cell receptor (beta chain) is given with its context. This sample was included in a study of blood T cell repertoires in COVID-19. Overall study: The United States, Italy and Spain provided the acute and convalescent COVID-19 samples. PBMCs, B-cell-depleted T cells, or T cells were the source of the cDNA or gDNA that made up the material.

In the original workflow: Amplification from reference gene primers served as the basis for estimated nucleated cell counts. The table came from immunoSEQ multiplex PCR; TCRdb's copy has only in-frame clones and leaves some out. The D gene and trimming were derived from the DNA, and the V and J assignments and clone size from that table. This sample has about 110,000 clones, with around nine tenths found just once. The CDR3 is 14 residues long. Germline CDR1 is MNHEY and CDR2 is SVGAGI. J lost 3 bases, V lost 5 bases, and 3 bases had no gene match. Sequencing was done on a sample of peripheral blood. The TCR sequence derives from a human donor in a cohort sampled during active COVID-19. The chain recombines TRBV6-5 with TRBJ2-1; 8 nucleotides line up with TRBD1. The CDR3 protein is CASSRTGIYNEQFF. Written as DNA, the CDR3 is TGTGCCAGCAGTAGGACAGGGATCTACAATGAGCAGTTCTTC.